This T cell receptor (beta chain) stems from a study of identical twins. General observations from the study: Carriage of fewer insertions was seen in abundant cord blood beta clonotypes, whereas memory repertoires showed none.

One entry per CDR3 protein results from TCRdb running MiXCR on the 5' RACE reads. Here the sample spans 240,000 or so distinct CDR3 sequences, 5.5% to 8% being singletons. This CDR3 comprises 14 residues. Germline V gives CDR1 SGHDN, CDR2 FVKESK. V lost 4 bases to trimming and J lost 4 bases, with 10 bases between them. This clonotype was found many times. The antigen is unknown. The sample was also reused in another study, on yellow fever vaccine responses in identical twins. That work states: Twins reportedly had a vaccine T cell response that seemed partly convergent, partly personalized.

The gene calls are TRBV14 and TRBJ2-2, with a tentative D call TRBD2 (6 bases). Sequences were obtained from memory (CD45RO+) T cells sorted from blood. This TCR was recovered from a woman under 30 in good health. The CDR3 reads CASSPGRSTGELFF. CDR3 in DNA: TGTGCCAGCAGCCCAGGGAGGTCCACCGGGGAGCTGTTTTTT.